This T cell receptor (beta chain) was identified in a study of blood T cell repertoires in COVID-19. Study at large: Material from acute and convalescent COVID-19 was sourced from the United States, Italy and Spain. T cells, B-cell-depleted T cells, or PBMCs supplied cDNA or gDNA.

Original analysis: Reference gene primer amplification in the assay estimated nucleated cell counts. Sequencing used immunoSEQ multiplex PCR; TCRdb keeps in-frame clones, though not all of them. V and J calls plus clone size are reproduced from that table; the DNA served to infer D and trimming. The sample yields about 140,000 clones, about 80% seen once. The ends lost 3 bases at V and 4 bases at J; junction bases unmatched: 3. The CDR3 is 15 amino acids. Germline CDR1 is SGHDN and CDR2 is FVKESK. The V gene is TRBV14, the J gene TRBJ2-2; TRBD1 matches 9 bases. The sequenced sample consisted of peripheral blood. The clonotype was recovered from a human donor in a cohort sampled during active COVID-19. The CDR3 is CASSQTGGSTGELFF. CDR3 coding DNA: TGTGCCAGCAGCCAGACAGGGGGTTCCACCGGGGAGCTGTTTTTT.